The 10 T cell receptor beta chains in this list originate from one sample, sequenced in a study of memory CD4+ T cells and cytomegalovirus serostatus. Some clones are missing from TCRdb's copy, which holds only in-frame ones; the method was immunoSEQ multiplex PCR. Counted here are 35,000 to 45,000 clones, over 60% occurring once; the ten biggest clones make up 1.1%. The sort gate was single viable CD3+CD4+CD8-CD45RO+ cells for memory CD4+ T cells. The sample consisted of memory CD4+ T cells from blood. Receptors originate from an adult in good health and CMV-seronegative.

This clone was counted once. This rearrangement joins TRBV6-5 to TRBJ2-7; TRBD1 aligns across 11 bases. The CDR3 sequence is 15 residues long. Trimming cost V 7 bases and J 3 bases; bases outside gene matches: 8. CDR1 is MNHEY and CDR2 is SVGAGI in the germline V gene. CDR3 DNA: TGTGCCAGCACCCTCACCGGGACAGGGGGCTACGAGCAGTACTTC. It yields the protein CASTLTGTGGYEQYF.

This chain uses TRBV19 with TRBJ1-1, with TRBD1 matching 9 bases. Germline CDR1 LNHDA, CDR2 SQIVND (reference sequence). V was pared by 9 bases and J by 5 bases, with 10 bases of the junction left unmatched. This CDR3 spans 14 amino acids. This CDR3 is CASRPGDRATEAFF. DNA of the CDR3: TGTGCCAGCCGCCCAGGGGACAGGGCGACTGAAGCTTTCTTT.

This sequence joins TRBV7-2 and TRBJ2-7; 13 nucleotides line up with TRBD2. CDR1 is SGHTA and CDR2 is FQGNSA in the germline V gene. V trimming: 4 bases; J trimming: 5 bases; junction bases outside the gene matches: 8. This CDR3 comprises 16 residues. The CDR3 reads CASSYARLAGGHEQYF. Here the CDR3 DNA reads TGTGCCAGCAGCTACGCAAGACTAGCGGGAGGCCACGAGCAGTACTTC.

With respect to this clone: Its ends do not fully match the called genes, so a read error is possible. The gene calls are TRBV7-7 and TRBJ2-3; no firm D call. The CDR3 covers 13 residues. CDR1 is SSHAT and CDR2 is FNYEAQ in the germline V gene (reference sequence). The CDR3 loop reads CASSLNHADTQYF. In DNA form, the CDR3 reads TGTGCTAGCAGCTTAAACCACGCAGATACGCAGTATTTT.

This chain uses TRBV6-5 with TRBJ2-7; the D gene is possibly TRBD1 (6 bases). V shed 5 bases and J shed 2 bases, with 10 bases lying between them. Germline CDR1 reads MNHEY; CDR2 reads SVGAGI. This CDR3 is 13 amino acids long. DNA of the CDR3: TGTGCCAGCAGTCGCAGGGGAACCTACGAGCAGTACTTC. Its translation: CASSRRGTYEQYF.

The CDR3 DNA is TGTGCCAGCCGGACGGGCGGTAACTATGGCTACACCTTC. This sequence encodes CASRTGGNYGYTF. The rearrangement uses TRBV6-1 and TRBJ1-2; no clear D. V lost 8 bases to trimming and J lost 1 base, with 11 bases between them. Germline assignment: CDR1 MNHNS and CDR2 SASEGT. CDR3 length: 13 amino acids.

The chain joins TRBV6-1 to TRBJ2-7; D unresolved. This CDR3 region has 15 residues. Germline CDR1 reads MNHNS; CDR2 reads SASEGT. V lost 1 base to trimming and J lost 0 bases, with 10 bases between them. This CDR3 reads CASSEGRSRSYEQYF. CDR3 DNA: TGTGCCAGCAGTGAAGGAAGGAGTCGCTCCTACGAGCAGTACTTC.

V gene TRBV2 combines with J gene TRBJ2-7; 8 bases are shared with TRBD2. V was clipped by 4 bases and J by 6 bases; unmatched bases: 8. The CDR3 length is 14 residues. The germline gives CDR1 SNHLY, CDR2 FYNNEI. CDR3 sequence reads: CASSGLAGMGEQYF. In DNA form, the CDR3 reads TGTGCCAGCAGTGGGCTAGCGGGTATGGGCGAGCAGTACTTC.

This rearrangement joins TRBV2 to TRBJ2-7, with TRBD1 matching 7 bases. Germline V CDR1 and CDR2: SNHLY, FYNNEI. Losses at the gene ends were 5 bases for V and 7 bases for J; bases not matched to a gene: 8. This CDR3 contains 13 residues. CDR3 DNA: TGTGCCAGCAGTCCAGACAGGGTACGGGAGCAGTACTTC. This encodes CASSPDRVREQYF.

V gene TRBV2 combines with J gene TRBJ1-5; D is ambiguous. This CDR3 contains 13 residues. The V end was cut by 4 bases, the J end by 7 bases, with 11 bases between. Germline V gene lookup returns CDR1 SNHLY and CDR2 FYNNEI. CDR3 sequence reads: CASSGEEGQPQHF. The CDR3 DNA follows: TGTGCCAGCAGTGGCGAGGAAGGACAGCCCCAGCATTTT.